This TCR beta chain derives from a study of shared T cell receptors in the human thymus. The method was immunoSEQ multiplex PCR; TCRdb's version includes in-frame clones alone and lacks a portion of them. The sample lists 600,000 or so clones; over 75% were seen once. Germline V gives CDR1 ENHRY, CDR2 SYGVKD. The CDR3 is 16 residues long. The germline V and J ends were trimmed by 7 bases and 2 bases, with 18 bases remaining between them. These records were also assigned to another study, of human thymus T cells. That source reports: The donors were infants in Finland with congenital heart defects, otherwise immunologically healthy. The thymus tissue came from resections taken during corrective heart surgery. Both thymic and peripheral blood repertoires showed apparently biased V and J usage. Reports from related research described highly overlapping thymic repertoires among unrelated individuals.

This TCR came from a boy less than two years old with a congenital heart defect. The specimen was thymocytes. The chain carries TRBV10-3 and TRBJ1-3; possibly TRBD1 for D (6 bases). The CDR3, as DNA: TGTGCCATCATGAGTCGGGGGGGCTTTGCTGGAAACACCATATATTTT. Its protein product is CAIMSRGGFAGNTIYF.